These 9 T cell receptor beta chains originate from one sample sequenced in a study of Graves' ophthalmopathy and Graves' hyperthyroidism. As the template, RNA transcripts were used to amplify TCR beta CDR3 regions. Amplification began with first-round RT-PCR using HTBI primers, then second-round multiplex PCR was performed. TCRdb processed the multiplex PCR reads anew with MiXCR; each CDR3 protein has one entry. Here the sample spans roughly 610,000 distinct CDR3 sequences, 20% to 25% being singletons. The specimen was peripheral blood. Receptors were obtained from a woman between 18 and 30 years old with stable Graves' hyperthyroidism. Some clones in this sample may be carry-over from other donors' samples.

The chain recombines TRBV2 with TRBJ1-1; tentative D call: TRBD1 (6 bases). V lost 5 bases and J 1 base, leaving 14 bases between the germline ends. The CDR3 sequence is 15 residues long. Germline CDR1 SNHLY, CDR2 FYNNEI. CDR3 in DNA: TGTGCCAGCAGTAGACAGGTACTCCCGAACACTGAAGCTTTCTTT. This sequence encodes CASSRQVLPNTEAFF.

This chain connects TRBV12-3 or TRBV12-4 to TRBJ2-4; D is perhaps TRBD1 (6 bases). The V end lost 3 bases, the J end lost 9 bases, and 15 bases lay between the germline ends. The CDR3 is 14 amino acids. CDR3: CASSLAEQGPIQYF. DNA of the CDR3: TGTGCCAGCAGTTTGGCCGAACAGGGCCCCATTCAGTACTTC.

The V gene is TRBV19, the J gene TRBJ2-7, with D possibly being TRBD1 (6 bases). The CDR3 covers 14 residues. The germline V and J ends were trimmed by 5 bases and 5 bases, with 16 bases remaining between them. The germline CDR1 and CDR2 sequences are LNHDA and SQIVND (reference sequence). CDR3 region: CASSPAPRGHEQYF. CDR3 DNA sequence: TGTGCCAGTAGTCCAGCCCCCAGGGGACACGAGCAGTACTTC. Complete variable domain (other parts from reference TRBV19 and TRBJ2-7): DGGITQSPKYLFRKEGQNVTLSCEQNLNHDAMYWYRQDPGQGLRLIYYSQIVNDFQKGDIAEGYSVSREKKESFPLTVTSAQKNPTAFYLCASSPAPRGHEQYFGPGTRLTVT.

This clonotype was counted many times. The chain uses TRBV18 and TRBJ2-7; maybe TRBD1 (5 bases). Between the trimmed V and J ends, which lost 2 bases and 3 bases, there was a span of 14 bases. From germline, CDR1 is KGHSH and CDR2 LQKENI. The CDR3 totals 15 residues. CDR3 sequence reads: CASSPGRPQGYEQYF. The CDR3 region has the DNA TGTGCCAGCTCACCAGGCAGGCCTCAGGGCTACGAGCAGTACTTC.

This clonotype came up many times. The chain recombines TRBV6-1 with TRBJ1-1; tentatively, D is TRBD1 (6 bases). Trimming cost V 7 bases and J 4 bases, with 16 bases left between them. This CDR3 region has 14 residues. The germline V gene encodes CDR1 MNHNS and CDR2 SASEGT. The CDR3 coding sequence is TGTGCCAGCACCTCCCGGCGGGGGGCCACTGAAGCTTTCTTT. This sequence encodes CASTSRRGATEAFF.

This rearrangement joins TRBV12-5 to TRBJ1-1; D is unclear. Per germline, CDR1 LGHNT and CDR2 FRNRAP. The ends were cut back, 1 base at V and 5 bases at J, with 5 bases in the middle. The CDR3 is 12 residues long. As DNA, the CDR3 is TGTGCTAGTGGTTTGGGCAGGACTGAAGCTTTCTTT. Its protein product is CASGLGRTEAFF.

This clonotype was seen only a few times. This chain uses TRBV7-2 with TRBJ2-7; no clear D gene. CDR1 and CDR2 from the germline V gene are SGHTA and FQGNSA. CDR3 length: 15 residues. V was trimmed by 3 bases and J by 0 bases, leaving 12 bases between them. The CDR3 region is CASSLGIGNSYEQYF. DNA for the CDR3: TGTGCCAGCAGCTTGGGTATCGGAAACTCCTACGAGCAGTACTTC.

The genes are TRBV6-2 or TRBV6-3 and TRBJ1-2; D not resolved. V dropped 8 bases and J dropped 6 bases, with 13 bases sitting between them. CDR1 is MNHEY and CDR2 is SVGEGT in the germline V gene. This CDR3 has 12 amino acids. CDR3: CASSGVLNGYTF. The CDR3 DNA is TGTGCCAGCTCGGGAGTACTAAATGGCTACACCTTC.

Regarding this clonotype: The CDR3 carries no conserved terminal phenylalanine or tryptophan, so it likely arises from a read error. V gene TRBV7-2 combines with J gene TRBJ1-2, with 9 positions matching TRBD1. Trimming cost V 5 bases and J 11 bases; bases outside gene matches: 3. The germline CDR1 and CDR2 sequences are SGHTA and FQGNSA. This CDR3 is built from 11 residues. The CDR3 here is CASSPDRGYTY. In DNA form, the CDR3 reads TGTGCCAGCAGCCCCGACAGGGGGTACACCTAC.